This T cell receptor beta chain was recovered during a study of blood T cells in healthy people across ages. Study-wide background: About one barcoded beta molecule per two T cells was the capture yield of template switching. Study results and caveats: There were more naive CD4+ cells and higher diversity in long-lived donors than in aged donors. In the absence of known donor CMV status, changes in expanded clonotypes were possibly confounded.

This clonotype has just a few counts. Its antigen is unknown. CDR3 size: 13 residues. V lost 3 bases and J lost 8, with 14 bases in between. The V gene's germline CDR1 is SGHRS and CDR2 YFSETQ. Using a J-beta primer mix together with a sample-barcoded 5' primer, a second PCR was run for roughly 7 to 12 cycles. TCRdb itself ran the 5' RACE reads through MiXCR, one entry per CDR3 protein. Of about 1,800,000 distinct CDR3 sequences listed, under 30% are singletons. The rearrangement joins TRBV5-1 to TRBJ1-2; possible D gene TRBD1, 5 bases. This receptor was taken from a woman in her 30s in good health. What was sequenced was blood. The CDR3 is CASSWDGIDGYTF. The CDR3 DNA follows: TGCGCCAGCAGCTGGGACGGTATAGACGGCTACACCTTC.